These 21 T cell receptor beta chains originate from one sample sequenced in a study of T cells in Graves' hyperthyroidism and ophthalmopathy (dated by TCRdb to the late 2010s). The receptor library was made with multiplex PCR. Sequencing used an Illumina HiSeq 2000. The TCR beta CDR3 regions were amplified from the RNA transcripts. For the first round of RT-PCR on the TCR CDR3, the HTBI primer set was used together with the Qiagen OneStep RT-PCR kit. TCRdb itself trimmed the public reads at Q25 with fastp, ran MiXCR and retained productive beta chains. Rows with a matching CDR3 protein are joined into one entry that keeps the most common DNA and genes. Within this sample are roughly 510,000 distinct CDR3 sequences, with 35% to 50% of them counted one time only. The ten biggest clones cover around two fifths of the sample. The sequencing input was peripheral blood or thyroid tissue (not recorded which). The receptors come from an adult woman with Graves' disease, either hyperthyroidism or ophthalmopathy (not recorded which).

The chain couples TRBV12-3 or TRBV12-4 to TRBJ1-4; D unclear. This CDR3 has 14 amino acids. V gave up 5 bases and J gave up 5 bases, with 12 bases separating them. CDR3 nucleotide sequence: TGTGCCAGCAGTACCCGGGTCATAAATGAAAAACTGTTTTTT. This gives the protein CASSTRVINEKLFF.

V and J are TRBV4-2 and TRBJ2-5, with D possibly TRBD1 on 5 matching bases. Trimming removed 7 bases from V and 2 bases from J, with 14 bases in between. The CDR3 loop spans 14 amino acids. Germline-derived CDR1 and CDR2 are LGHNA and YNFKEQ. The CDR3 sequence is CASNRARGQETQYF. The CDR3 DNA sequence: TGTGCCAGCAACCGTGCTAGGGGACAAGAGACCCAGTACTTC.

With respect to this clonotype: This may come from a read error, since a much larger clone is one base off. The chain couples TRBV9 to TRBJ2-5; D is perhaps TRBD2 (6 bases). Germline lookup yields CDR1 SGDLS and CDR2 YYNGEE. The V end was cut by 3 bases, the J end by 2 bases, with 11 bases between. The CDR3 runs 14 residues. The CDR3 sequence is CASSGSGGQETQYF. CDR3 in DNA: TGTGCCAGCAGCGGGAGTGGAGGGCAAGAGACCCAGTACTTC.

The chain couples TRBV7-9 to TRBJ2-7; 7 bases match TRBD1. The CDR3 length is 13 residues. V shed 5 bases, J shed 4 bases, and the junction held 5 bases outside the gene matches. Germline CDR1 is SEHNR and CDR2 is FQNEAQ (reference sequence). CDR3 protein: CASSQRDRYEQYF. Written as DNA, the CDR3 is TGTGCCAGCAGCCAACGGGACAGATACGAGCAGTACTTC. Complete variable domain (other parts from reference TRBV7-9 and TRBJ2-7): DTGVSQNPRHKITKRGQNVTFRCDPISEHNRLYWYRQTLGQGPEFLTYFQNEAQLEKSRLLSDRFSAERPKGSFSTLEIQRTEQGDSAMYLCASSQRDRYEQYFGPGTRLTVT.

This clonotype was observed a few times. J is TRBJ1-6 and V is TRBV28; the D gene is possibly TRBD1 (6 bases). Trimming left V 6 bases short and J 5 bases short, with 17 bases between. The CDR3 extends over 16 amino acids. Germline CDR1 MDHEN, CDR2 SYDVKM. The CDR3 DNA sequence: TGTGCCAGCAGCACACCTTCCGGGACAAATAATTCACCCCTCCACTTT. It encodes CASSTPSGTNNSPLHF.

The chain has TRBV4-1 and TRBJ2-7; 10 bases agree with TRBD1. With 1 base clipped from V and 5 bases from J, the junction kept 5 bases outside the gene matches. The CDR3 extends over 15 amino acids. Germline V gene sequence: CDR1 MGHRA, CDR2 YSYEKL. The CDR3 DNA reads as TGCGCCAGCAGCCAAGGACAGGGGGCAATGGACGAGCAGTACTTC. Protein: CASSQGQGAMDEQYF.

This chain connects TRBV12-3 or TRBV12-4 to TRBJ1-5, with D maybe TRBD1 (6 bases). The CDR3 runs to 13 residues. Trimming took 5 bases from V and 6 from J, leaving 11 bases between them. CDR3 sequence: CASSPQGPQPQHF. In nucleotides, the CDR3 is TGTGCCAGCAGTCCACAGGGCCCTCAGCCCCAGCATTTT.

This chain links TRBV20-1 with TRBJ2-3, with 8 bases fitting TRBD1. The CDR3 is made up of 13 amino acids. J gave up 3 bases and V 3 bases, and 2 bases lay outside the gene matches. Germline CDR1 reads DFQATT; CDR2 reads SNEGSKA (reference sequence). CDR3: CSARRTGTDTQYF. In DNA form, the CDR3 reads TGCAGTGCTAGGCGGACAGGGACAGATACGCAGTATTTT.

This clonotype was seen just once. The J gene is TRBJ2-5, the V gene TRBV10-3; no clear D gene. The CDR3 is 13 amino acids. CDR1 ENHRY and CDR2 SYGVKD come from the germline V gene. V was cut by 4 bases and J by 5 bases, with 11 bases left in between. The CDR3 is CAISAPWGETQYF. The CDR3 DNA sequence: TGTGCCATCAGTGCGCCGTGGGGTGAGACCCAGTACTTC.

In this sample, this clonotype turned up many times. The V and J genes are TRBV19 and TRBJ2-5, with D perhaps TRBD1 (5 bases). This CDR3 is built from 15 residues. V was pared by 5 bases and J by 5 bases, with 18 bases between. The germline V gene encodes CDR1 LNHDA and CDR2 SQIVND (reference sequence). The CDR3 region is CASSGPPGRRETQYF. CDR3 nucleotide sequence: TGTGCCAGTAGTGGCCCCCCAGGGCGAAGGGAGACCCAGTACTTC. Combining the CDR3 with reference TRBV19 and TRBJ2-5 gives the whole variable domain DGGITQSPKYLFRKEGQNVTLSCEQNLNHDAMYWYRQDPGQGLRLIYYSQIVNDFQKGDIAEGYSVSREKKESFPLTVTSAQKNPTAFYLCASSGPPGRRETQYFGPGTRLLVL.

The chain links TRBV6-5 to TRBJ1-5; TRBD1 is a possible D gene (6 bases). CDR3 length: 15 amino acids. V lost 8 bases and J lost 5, with 19 bases in between. Germline values: CDR1 MNHEY, CDR2 SVGAGI. The CDR3 region is CASRTTWGRDQPQHF. The DNA of the CDR3 is TGTGCCAGCCGAACGACTTGGGGGCGGGATCAGCCCCAGCATTTT.

Points on this clonotype: A clone one base away is much larger, so this may be a read error. The chain links TRBV11-2 to TRBJ2-7; maybe TRBD2 (5 bases). The CDR3 runs 15 residues. CDR1 and CDR2 from the germline V gene are SGHAT and FQNNGV. CDR3 coding DNA: TGTGCCAGCACCCCGGAGGCGGAAAGCTCCTACGGGCAGTACTTC. Amino acids: CASTPEAESSYGQYF.

This clonotype has a count of ten or more. This sequence joins TRBV5-1 and TRBJ1-1; D not resolved. The V end lost 0 bases, the J end lost 4 bases, and 13 bases lay between the germline ends. From germline, CDR1 is SGHRS and CDR2 YFSETQ. The CDR3 runs to 15 residues. In DNA form, the CDR3 reads TGCGCCAGCAGCTTGGGAAGAAAGGAGAGCACTGAAGCTTTCTTT. It encodes CASSLGRKESTEAFF.

This clonotype has at least ten counts. The V call is TRBV11-1, the J call TRBJ1-1, with D tentatively TRBD1 (6 bases). From germline, CDR1 is SGHAT and CDR2 FQDESV (reference sequence). The CDR3 has 13 amino acids. V was cut by 2 bases and J by 6 bases, with 10 bases left in between. This CDR3 is CASSLSGGAEAFF. CDR3 DNA: TGTGCCAGCAGCTTAAGTGGGGGCGCTGAAGCTTTCTTT.

This clonotype was detected only a few times. A much larger clonotype is one base distant, so this may be a read error. This chain uses TRBV20-1 with TRBJ1-5; perhaps TRBD1 as D (6 bases). Trimming removed 4 bases from V and 5 bases from J, with 12 bases in between. Germline loops: CDR1 DFQATT, CDR2 SNEGSKA (reference sequence). The length of the CDR3 is 13 residues. The CDR3 here is CSAIGGFDQPQHF. The CDR3 bases are TGCAGTGCTATAGGGGGGTTCGATCAGCCCCAGCATTTT.

This chain joins TRBV24-1 and TRBJ2-7; D gene unclear. V was shortened by 4 bases and J by 9 bases, with 12 bases between the two germline ends. The CDR3 has 12 residues. In germline, CDR1 is KGHDR, CDR2 SFDVKD. Here the CDR3 reads CATSDDSLRQYF. The CDR3 nucleotides are TGTGCCACCAGTGACGACTCCCTCCGGCAGTACTTC.

This clonotype has more than one count but fewer than ten. V is TRBV29-1 and J is TRBJ2-5, with 9 bases aligning to TRBD1. CDR3 size: 16 residues. With V trimmed by 8 bases and J by 0 bases, 13 bases remained unmatched. Germline V lookup: CDR1 SQVTM, CDR2 ANQGSEA. DNA of the CDR3: TGCAGCAGTGAAGAACCGACAGGGGGATACCAAGAGACCCAGTACTTC. It specifies CSSEEPTGGYQETQYF.

This clonotype was seen only a few times. The chain combines TRBV4-3 with TRBJ2-7, with 8 bases fitting TRBD2. The germline CDR1 and CDR2 sequences are LGHNA and YSLEER. This CDR3 has 18 amino acids. Trimming removed 1 base from V and 4 bases from J; junction bases left unmatched: 15. The CDR3 reads CASSQGRSEGGRMYEQYF. The CDR3 nucleotides read TGCGCCAGCAGCCAAGGGCGGAGTGAGGGCGGGAGGATGTACGAGCAGTACTTC.

Regarding this clonotype: One end of the junction varies from germline; a read error may be responsible. The chain carries TRBV6-1 and TRBJ2-5; D gene ambiguous. The germline V gene has CDR1 MNHNS and CDR2 SASEGT. The CDR3 runs to 12 residues. The CDR3 region has the DNA TGTGCCAGCAGCTCTTTCCAAGAGGCCCAGTACTTC. It codes for CASSSFQEAQYF.

This clonotype was seen only a few times. The chain has TRBV6-2 or TRBV6-3 and TRBJ1-1; 7 positions agree with TRBD1. With 5 bases clipped from V and 4 bases from J, the junction kept 19 bases outside the gene matches. The germline V gene has CDR1 MNHEY and CDR2 SVGEGT. The CDR3 contains 18 residues. The CDR3 DNA reads TGTGCCAGCAGTAGACGGGGATATGACAGGGAGGTAGTCACTGAAGCTTTCTTT. Its protein is CASSRRGYDREVVTEAFF.

The table lists this clonotype with a few counts. Here the CDR3 reads CASSGTPFSSYGYTF. The CDR3 nucleotides are TGTGCCAGCAGTGGGACACCATTCAGTAGCTATGGCTACACCTTC. The chain couples TRBV12-3 or TRBV12-4 to TRBJ1-2; tentatively, D is TRBD1 (6 bases). CDR3 size: 15 residues. The V gene lost 5 bases and the J gene lost 4 bases, with 17 bases spanning the gap.